These 18 T cell receptor beta chains originate from one sample sequenced in a study of chemoradiotherapy in HPV16-positive cancers. Profiled with immunoSEQ multiplex PCR; TCRdb holds only in-frame clones, not every one. Counted here are approximately 1,200 clones, roughly 80% occurring once; the ten biggest clones make up 12%. Sequences were derived from tumor tissue, sampled from a patient who underwent chemoradiotherapy. Receptors originate from a human donor with HPV-associated anogenital cancer.

The chain links TRBV7-5 to TRBJ2-1; the table's D call, TRBD1, has no DNA check behind it. TRBV7-5 represents a pseudogene. CDR3 size: 15 residues. The CDR3 DNA sequence: TGTGTCAGAAGCTCGACGGACAGGGTCTACAATGAGCAGTTCTTC. Protein sequence: CVRSSTDRVYNEQFF.

The chain combines TRBV28 with TRBJ2-3; tentatively, D is TRBD2 (7 bases). This CDR3 region has 15 residues. In germline, CDR1 is MDHEN, CDR2 SYDVKM. V lost 3 bases to trimming and J lost 1 base, with 11 bases between them. DNA of the CDR3: TGTGCCAGCAGTTTGGCGGGGGCGGGCACAGATACGCAGTATTTT. This codes for CASSLAGAGTDTQYF.

The rearrangement joins TRBV11-1 to TRBJ2-7, with a weak D call TRBD2 (5 bases). Germline assignment: CDR1 SGHAT and CDR2 FQDESV (reference sequence). Trimming removed 5 bases from V and 10 bases from J, with 15 bases in between. The CDR3 contains 12 residues. CDR3 in DNA: TGTGCCAGCAGCCCTCGCCGGGGTAAACAGTACTTC. This codes for CASSPRRGKQYF.

The chain recombines TRBV19 with TRBJ1-3; TRBD1 matches at 10 bases. With V trimmed by 7 bases and J by 0 bases, 6 bases remained unmatched. This CDR3 has 16 residues. Germline lookup yields CDR1 LNHDA and CDR2 SQIVND (reference sequence). The CDR3 protein is CASIPTGGFSGNTIYF. As DNA, the CDR3 is TGTGCCAGTATTCCGACAGGGGGCTTCTCTGGAAACACCATATATTTT.

V and J are TRBV7-6 and TRBJ2-3; TRBD1 agrees at 8 bases. There are 16 residues in the CDR3. Germline V CDR1 and CDR2: SGHVS, FNYEAQ. V gave up 5 bases and J gave up 3 bases; unmatched junction bases: 10. CDR3 protein: CASSARTGSRTDTQYF. The CDR3 DNA reads TGTGCCAGCAGCGCCCGGACAGGGAGTAGAACAGATACGCAGTATTTT.

The chain employs TRBV13 and TRBJ1-3; D remains unclear. V shed 5 bases and J shed 2 bases, with 22 bases lying between them. Germline loops: CDR1 PRHDT, CDR2 FYEKMQ (reference sequence). The CDR3 totals 18 residues. The CDR3 sequence: CASSPKSPSRKPGNTIYF. The CDR3 bases are TGTGCCAGCAGCCCAAAATCCCCATCAAGGAAGCCTGGAAACACCATATATTTT.

This chain links TRBV9 with TRBJ2-3; D is possibly TRBD2 (7 bases). Trimming cost V 3 bases and J 2 bases, with 19 bases left between them. This CDR3 region has 17 residues. Germline assignment: CDR1 SGDLS and CDR2 YYNGEE. Written as DNA, the CDR3 is TGTGCCAGCAGCGACAGGGAGGGATCGTTATACACAGATACGCAGTATTTT. The encoded protein is CASSDREGSLYTDTQYF.

V gene TRBV11-2 combines with J gene TRBJ2-3; 8 bases agree with TRBD1. This CDR3 is built from 16 residues. Trimming took 4 bases from V and 3 from J; bases not matched to a gene: 9. Germline V gene lookup returns CDR1 SGHAT and CDR2 FQNNGV. In nucleotides, the CDR3 is TGTGCCAGCAGCTCATACTCCAGGGGGCGTACAGATACGCAGTATTTT. Protein: CASSSYSRGRTDTQYF.

This clone was found once. The chain combines TRBV30 with TRBJ1-2, with 8 bases aligning to TRBD1. After removal of 4 bases from V and 3 bases from J, the junction contained 4 bases not matched to a gene. The CDR3 has 13 residues. Germline V gives CDR1 GTSNPN, CDR2 SVGIG (reference sequence). The CDR3 DNA follows: TGTGCCTGGAACAGGGGGTTGGACTATGGCTACACCTTC. Its protein is CAWNRGLDYGYTF.

In DNA, the CDR3 is TGTGCCAGCAGCTTATGGAGGGGAGAGACCCAGTACTTC. This sequence encodes CASSLWRGETQYF. V usage is TRBV7-3 and J usage is TRBJ2-5; weak D call: TRBD2 (6 bases). The V gene lost 2 bases and the J gene lost 4 bases, with 8 bases spanning the gap. The length of the CDR3 is 13 residues. CDR1 is SGHTA and CDR2 is FQGTGA in the germline V gene. The full variable domain, with the rest looked up from reference TRBV7-3 and TRBJ2-5, is GAGVSQTPSNKVTEKGKYVELRCDPISGHTALYWYRQSLGQGPEFLIYFQGTGAADDSGLPNDRFFAVRPEGSVSTLKIQRTERGDSAVYLCASSLWRGETQYFGPGTRLLVL.

The gene calls are TRBV5-5 and TRBJ1-1, with D maybe TRBD1 (5 bases). The CDR3 spans 14 residues. V was clipped by 3 bases and J by 3 bases, with 12 bases between them. Germline V lookup: CDR1 SGHKS, CDR2 YYEKEE (reference sequence). CDR3 DNA: TGTGCCAGCAGCTGGGGGGGTGTTCACACTGAAGCTTTCTTT. This codes for CASSWGGVHTEAFF.

The V call is TRBV11-2, the J call TRBJ2-1; TRBD1 agrees at 11 bases. This CDR3 is 16 amino acids long. The V gene's germline CDR1 is SGHAT and CDR2 FQNNGV. V lost 4 bases to trimming and J lost 7 bases; unmatched junction nucleotides: 9. CDR3 sequence reads: CASSSYSRDRGNEQFF. The CDR3 nucleotides read TGTGCCAGCAGCTCTTATTCCCGGGACAGGGGGAATGAGCAGTTCTTC.

V usage is TRBV5-4 and J usage is TRBJ2-3; 8 nucleotides match TRBD1. The CDR3 covers 15 residues. Trimming removed 3 bases from V and 6 bases from J; junction bases left unmatched: 9. The germline V gene has CDR1 SGHNT and CDR2 YYREEE (reference sequence). Written as DNA, the CDR3 is TGTGCCAGCAGCTCCCGACAGGGGAAGGGGGATACGCAGTATTTT. Its translation: CASSSRQGKGDTQYF.

This sequence joins TRBV6-4 and TRBJ2-1; D ambiguous. Germline assignment: CDR1 MRHNA and CDR2 SNTAGT. The CDR3 loop spans 14 amino acids. V was trimmed by 0 bases and J by 6 bases, leaving 9 bases between them. CDR3 in amino acids: CASSDSHGVNEQFF. The CDR3 coding sequence is TGTGCCAGCAGTGACTCGCATGGGGTCAATGAGCAGTTCTTC.

The chain uses TRBV11-2 and TRBJ2-3; 11 bases fit TRBD1. This CDR3 spans 18 amino acids. The ends lost 1 base at V and 2 bases at J; junction bases unmatched: 8. The germline V gene has CDR1 SGHAT and CDR2 FQNNGV. This CDR3 is CASSLGRTGGLVTDTQYF. For the CDR3, the DNA is TGTGCCAGCAGCTTAGGTCGGACAGGGGGCTTAGTCACAGATACGCAGTATTTT.

The J gene is TRBJ1-2, the V gene TRBV14; a weak D match, TRBD1 (6 bases). The CDR3 extends over 14 amino acids. Germline CDR1 is SGHDN and CDR2 is FVKESK. Between the trimmed V and J ends, which lost 0 bases and 7 bases, there was a span of 12 bases. CDR3 DNA sequence: TGTGCCAGCAGCCAAGATCATACGGGGGCTGGCTACACCTTC. This sequence encodes CASSQDHTGAGYTF.

This clone was recorded once. This chain uses TRBV5-1 with TRBJ1-1; maybe TRBD1 (5 bases). Trimming shortened V by 1 base and J by 7 bases, and 8 bases separated the two germline ends. CDR3 length: 12 amino acids. In germline, CDR1 is SGHRS, CDR2 YFSETQ. The CDR3 nucleotides read TGCGCCAGCAGCTTGAGGCAGGGTGAAGCTTTCTTT. Its protein is CASSLRQGEAFF.

The chain uses TRBV11-1 and TRBJ2-7, with D perhaps being TRBD1 or TRBD2 (5 bases each). Germline V lookup: CDR1 SGHAT, CDR2 FQDESV (reference sequence). This CDR3 spans 15 amino acids. Trimming pared 5 bases from V and 4 bases from J, leaving 18 bases between. The CDR3 sequence: CASSPTRGGSYEQYV. The CDR3 DNA sequence: TGTGCCAGCAGCCCCACGAGGGGTGGCTCTTACGAGCAGTACGTC.